This T cell receptor (beta chain) was obtained from a study of cytomegalovirus exposure and HLA in healthy donors (dated by TCRdb to about 2017). With respect to the entire study: According to an earlier analysis of 550 to 700 of the donors, 150 million to 200 million T cells yielded roughly 110 million unique TCR beta sequences and approximately 300 Gb of sequence data. Rather than drawing on any new phenotypic data, the later analysis identified candidate immune exposures from TCR beta sequences and the way those sequences occurred across donors. To study patterns of TCR occurrence, a later analysis re-analyzed previously published TCR beta repertoires from 600 to 750 donors and added high-resolution HLA genotyping. Across around 400 genotyped donors of the cohort, an average of roughly 200,000 unique TCR beta nucleotide sequences per donor were sequenced, and roughly a sixth of those sequences were non-productive. High-throughput TCR immunosequencing, statistical association of individual TCRs with disease status, and machine learning were combined to predict cytomegalovirus infection status. HLA typing included class I and class II loci at four-digit resolution. A later genetic analysis took genome-wide SNP genotypes for about three fifths of the 666 donors and used that subset as a discovery cohort. The study used immunosequencing to profile the T cell repertoires of under 700 subjects and linked those repertoires to cytomegalovirus serostatus. All discovery cohort repertoires had been generated on a single sequencing platform. To decide whether each TCR beta V gene segment behaved as functional or pseudogenic, an earlier analysis of some 540 of the donors relied on high-throughput TCR beta sequencing. Of the 300 to 400 genotyped donors, approximately 83% fell in the genetic ancestry cluster associated with self-reported Caucasian donors. Typing coverage varied by locus: roughly 629-640 donors for A, B, C, DRB1 and DQB1; about 520 for DQA1; approximately 610 for DPA1; around 490 for DPB1. The study aimed to test whether cataloging public T cell receptors could reveal signatures of past pathogen exposure. Donor age, sex, ethnicity and CMV serostatus were compiled alongside the repertoire data. A separate validation cohort of approximately 120 different subjects was used in addition to the approximately 640-subject first cohort. Several DR-DQ haplotypes were treated as single units for association and clustering because of strong linkage in the cohort. About 300 gigabases of sequencing data and 78 million or so unique TCR sequences were included in an early release covering roughly 600 HLA-typed donors. Results and caveats for the whole study, not just this receptor: A later analysis associated about 17,000 TCR beta sequences with specific HLA alleles at a false discovery rate of 0.05. Most TCR sequences were seen in very few donors, while some public TCRs were found in many individuals. In vitro tests confirmed that a few of the cytomegalovirus-associated TCR beta chains recognize cytomegalovirus antigens. The authors suggested that the approach could potentially be extended to other disease states and immunological phenotypes. In a later analysis, TCR association rates were found to vary across HLA loci, with the most associated TCRs seen for DRB1 alleles and the fewest for HLA-C alleles. Because counts were too low, about 18 rarely observed V segments, including chromosome 9 orphons, were excluded from the earlier analysis of 587 of the donors. The classifier was reported to diagnose cytomegalovirus status with high specificity and sensitivity in both the original cohort and the validation cohort. Some IMGT-functional V segments, including TRBV6-2 and TRBV6-3, could not be distinguished by the 87-base-pair reads and were therefore excluded. In a later analysis, HLA-associated TCR beta chains were found to be more clonally expanded and to have lower generation probabilities than equally common non-associated chains. A further reported finding was that TCR beta sequences accurately predicted the HLA-A and HLA-B alleles for most subjects in the first cohort. In a later analysis, several top co-occurrence clusters were reported to appear linked to parvovirus B19, influenza, CMV and Epstein-Barr virus. In this cohort, only TCR beta chains were sequenced, and detectable features were limited by the absence of alpha or paired-chain data. In a later analysis, most CMV-associated TCR beta chains were found to appear HLA-restricted, with HLA associations seemingly driven largely by CMV exposure. Correlated functional status among segregating V segments might reflect linkage disequilibrium, but an unknown experimental factor could not be ruled out. A total of 150 or so TCR beta chains were listed by the study as associated with cytomegalovirus. CMV serostatus was the only immune exposure information available for the cohort. Sequencing depth was assumed to be roughly uniform across donors in the presence/absence analyses, though that assumption may not hold. A cluster of highly shared sequence variants was judged likely to be a technical artifact of the sequencing pipeline. When HLA alleles, especially DR and DQ, strongly co-occurred, TCR associations were difficult to assign to individual alleles. Because HLA typing was unavailable for some donors at each locus, only the typed subset was used in association tests. Broadly in line with IMGT annotations, most TCR beta V segments showed up in productive rearrangements about 87% or about 30% of the time in an earlier analysis of around 600 of the donors. Compared with the roughly 720-donor mean, donors in an Asian-associated ancestry cluster had fewer N-insertions in productive TCRs, according to a later genetic analysis. A later genetic analysis associated a missense DCLRE1C variant with V-gene and J-gene trimming of TCR beta chains, and an independent cohort replicated the association.

In regard to this clone: Its antigen has not been determined. No qualities accompany the bases; no much larger clone lies one base away.

The cohort was made up of 666 healthy bone marrow donors. Cohort members were all nominally healthy when sampled, although unrecorded immune exposures were likely present. The donor tested CMV seropositive, placing the donor among the 289 seropositive members of the cohort. A peripheral blood sample was provided by each donor, and peripheral blood mononuclear cells were used for TCR beta sequencing. Genomic DNA extraction from the blood cell samples was performed with the Qiagen DNeasy Blood Extraction Kit. CDR1 and CDR2 are read off the germline V gene as SGHRS and YFSETQ. The CDR3 covers 15 residues, taking in both the cysteine and the phenylalanine. Only CDR3 DNA remains: 45 bases, in frame from the first base. V is pruned by 4 bases and J by 3 bases, leaving 8 bases of the junction without a gene match. Library construction relied on the immunoSEQ multiplex PCR assay. A mixture of 60 forward primers for TCR Vbeta segments and 13 reverse primers for TCR Jbeta segments was used in the multiplex PCR. The CDR3 region of rearranged TCR beta genes was amplified from genomic DNA by a multiplex PCR assay. On the Illumina HiSeq System, the amplified TCR beta libraries were sequenced as 87-base-pair reads. The paper's processing steps were these. Across the 600 to 700 repertoires, a later analysis counted approximately 75 million unique TCR beta chains, roughly 11 million of which were shared by at least two donors. To remove PCR and sequencing errors, raw reads were error-corrected and collapsed into unique sequences using a nearest-neighbor algorithm that merged closely related sequences. V, D and J gene segments were assigned by aligning CDR3 sequences to IMGT reference sequences. Each retained sequence needed at least a six-nucleotide match to both a V gene segment and a J gene segment. Rearrangements were classified as productive when the CDR3 lacked stop codons and remained in frame with V and J, and all other rearrangements were classified as non-productive. CDR3 was defined according to IMGT convention as the region running from the second conserved V-encoded cysteine to the conserved J-encoded phenylalanine. Sequences without an unambiguous match to a single V gene segment were excluded from the earlier analysis of 500 to 700 of the donors. In an earlier analysis of 450 to 700 of the donors, V segments were called functional above 56.7% productive rearrangements and were called segregating when the between-donor standard deviation exceeded 5%. A statistical classification framework was built to diagnose cytomegalovirus status from the catalog of TCR beta chain sequences. A later analysis assigned V and J genes by comparing TCR nucleotide sequences with IMGT/GENE-DB human TR gene sequences. A later analysis assigned CDR3 sequences and most-parsimonious VDJ recombination scenarios with the TCRdist pipeline. In a later analysis, each TCR beta chain was defined by its CDR3 amino acid sequence together with its V-gene family, and reads without a unique V-gene family were excluded. In a later analysis, several hundred highly shared, low-generation-probability nucleotide sequences were removed to address suspected cross-contamination and a sequencing artifact. In a later analysis, a clonal expansion index for each public chain was calculated from normalized within-repertoire ranks of inferred template counts. In a later analysis, generation probabilities were computed with a VDJ recombination model fitted to out-of-frame rearrangements, and the resulting probabilities were checked against IGoR. Hypergeometric tests were used in a later analysis to score TCR-TCR, TCR-HLA and TCR-CMV co-occurrence, with a repertoire-size bias correction applied to the TCR pairs. A later analysis estimated false discovery rates by permuting HLA or CMV assignments 20 times. In a later analysis, co-occurring TCRs were grouped using DBSCAN, with TCRdist sequence similarity added in when clustering inside HLA-allele-positive subsets. Repertoires with fewer than 30,000 or more than 120,000 public chains were left out of co-occurrence clustering, as were five repertoires with anomalous nucleotide sharing. The source is immuneACCESS, and TCRdb retained only in-frame sequences with V and J called. Part of the clones is not carried over; for the studies checked, unresolved V genes explain less than half of this, and the remainder is unexplained. V and J calls and clone size are given by that table; D and trimming were obtained from the DNA. Present in this sample are over 100,000 clones, over 60% of which were seen just once. The ten largest account for roughly 5% of the sample.

The rearrangement joined TRBV5-1 to TRBJ1-1, and 8 junctional nucleotides match TRBD1. What was sequenced was PBMCs. The TCR sequence derives from a man aged 60-69 years in good health and CMV-seropositive. The nucleotide sequence is TGCGCCAGCAGCCACCAGGGACAGGTTGACACTGAAGCTTTCTTT. It specifies CASSHQGQVDTEAFF. Extended through the reference TRBV5-1 and TRBJ1-1 proteins, this CDR3 yields the full variable domain: KAGVTQTPRYLIKTRGQQVTLSCSPISGHRSVSWYQQTPGQGLQFLFEYFSETQRNKGNFPGRFSGRQFSNSRSEMNVSTLELGDSALYLCASSHQGQVDTEAFFGQGTRLTVV.